These 2 T cell receptor beta chains came from one sample sequenced in a study of control samples from healthy donors and cancer patients. The repertoire was sequenced with immunoSEQ multiplex PCR; TCRdb's copy has only in-frame clones and lacks some. The sample comprises about 120,000 clones, around nine tenths of which are singletons, and around 8.7% rests with the top ten. Sequences were obtained from blood. The origin of the receptors is a man between 40 and 49 years old in good health.

This sequence joins TRBV10-1 and TRBJ2-3; tentatively, D is TRBD1 (6 bases). V was clipped by 2 bases and J by 4 bases, with 19 bases between them. Germline values: CDR1 WNHNN, CDR2 SYGVQD (reference sequence). There are 17 residues in the CDR3. CDR3: CASSENRPGVRADTQYF. CDR3 nucleotides: TGCGCCAGCAGTGAGAACCGGCCAGGGGTACGCGCAGATACGCAGTATTTT.

The chain joins TRBV6-5 to TRBJ2-1, with 7 bases fitting TRBD1. The V and J ends lost 5 bases and 4 bases, in that order; junction bases with no gene match: 5. This CDR3 is 14 amino acids long. Germline assignment: CDR1 MNHEY and CDR2 SVGAGI. The chain's CDR3 is CASSLVGQYNEQFF. DNA for the CDR3: TGTGCCAGCAGTCTGGTGGGACAGTACAATGAGCAGTTCTTC.